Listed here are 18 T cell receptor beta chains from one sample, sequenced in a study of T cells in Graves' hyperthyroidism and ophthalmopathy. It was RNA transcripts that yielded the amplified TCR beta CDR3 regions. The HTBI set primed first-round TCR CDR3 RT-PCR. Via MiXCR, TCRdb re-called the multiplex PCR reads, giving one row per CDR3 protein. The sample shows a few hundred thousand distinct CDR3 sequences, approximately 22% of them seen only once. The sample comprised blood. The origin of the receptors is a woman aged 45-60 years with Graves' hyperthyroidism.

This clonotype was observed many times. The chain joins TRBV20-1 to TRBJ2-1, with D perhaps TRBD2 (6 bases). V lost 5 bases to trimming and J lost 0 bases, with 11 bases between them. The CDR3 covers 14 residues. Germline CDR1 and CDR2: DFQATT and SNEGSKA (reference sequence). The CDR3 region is CSAQRVASYNEQFF. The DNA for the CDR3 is TGCAGTGCTCAGCGGGTTGCCTCCTACAATGAGCAGTTCTTC.

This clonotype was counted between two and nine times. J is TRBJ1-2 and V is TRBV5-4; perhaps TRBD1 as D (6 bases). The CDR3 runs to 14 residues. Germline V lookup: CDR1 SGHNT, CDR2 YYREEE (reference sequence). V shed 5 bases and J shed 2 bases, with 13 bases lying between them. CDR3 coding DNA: TGTGCCAGCAGACCAATGGGGGCGAACTATGGCTACACCTTC. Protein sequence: CASRPMGANYGYTF.

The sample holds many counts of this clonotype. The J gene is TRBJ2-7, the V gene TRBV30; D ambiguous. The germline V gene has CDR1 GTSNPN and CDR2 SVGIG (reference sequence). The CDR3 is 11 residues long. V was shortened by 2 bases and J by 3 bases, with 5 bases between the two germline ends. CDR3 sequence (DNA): TGTGCCTGGAGTCAGGTCTACGAGCAGTACTTC. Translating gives CAWSQVYEQYF.

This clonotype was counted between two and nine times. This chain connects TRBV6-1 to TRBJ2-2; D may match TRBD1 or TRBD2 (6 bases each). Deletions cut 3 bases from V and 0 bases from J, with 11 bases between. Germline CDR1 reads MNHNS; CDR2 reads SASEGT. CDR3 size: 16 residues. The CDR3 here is CASSDGGPTNTGELFF. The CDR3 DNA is TGTGCCAGCAGTGACGGGGGCCCTACGAACACCGGGGAGCTGTTTTTT.

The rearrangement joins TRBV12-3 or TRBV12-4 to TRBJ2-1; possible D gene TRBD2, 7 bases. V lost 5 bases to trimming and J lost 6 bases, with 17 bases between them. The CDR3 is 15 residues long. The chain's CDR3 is CASSPVGGAFNEQFF. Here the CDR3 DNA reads TGTGCCAGCAGTCCAGTAGGGGGGGCTTTCAATGAGCAGTTCTTC.

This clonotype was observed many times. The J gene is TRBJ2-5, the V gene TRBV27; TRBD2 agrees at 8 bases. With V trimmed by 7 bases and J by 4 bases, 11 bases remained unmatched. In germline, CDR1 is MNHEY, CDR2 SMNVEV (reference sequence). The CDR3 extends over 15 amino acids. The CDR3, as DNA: TGTGCCAGCAACCCCCGGGACGGGAGGGTAGAGACCCAGTACTTC. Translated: CASNPRDGRVETQYF.

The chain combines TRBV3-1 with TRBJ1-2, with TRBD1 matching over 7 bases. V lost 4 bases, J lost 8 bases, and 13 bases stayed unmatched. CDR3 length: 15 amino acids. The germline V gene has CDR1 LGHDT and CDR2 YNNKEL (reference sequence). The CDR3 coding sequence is TGTGCCAGCAGCCGACGGGACAGTGTCGGGAGAGGCTACACCTTC. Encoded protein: CASSRRDSVGRGYTF.

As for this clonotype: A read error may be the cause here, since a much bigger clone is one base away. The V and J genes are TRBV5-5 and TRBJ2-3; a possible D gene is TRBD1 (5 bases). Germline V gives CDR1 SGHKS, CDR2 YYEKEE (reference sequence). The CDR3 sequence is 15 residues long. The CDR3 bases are TGTGCCAGCAGCTTGAGCAGGCATCTCACAGGTACGCAGTATTTT. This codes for CASSLSRHLTGTQYF.

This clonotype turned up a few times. CDR3 loop: CASSRTGLSPLHF. CDR3 in DNA: TGTGCCAGCAGCCGGACAGGGCTTTCACCCCTCCACTTT. This chain joins TRBV5-8 and TRBJ1-6, with TRBD1 matching over 8 bases. CDR1 is SGHTS and CDR2 is YDEGEE in the germline V gene. Unmatched junction bases numbered 3, after V lost 4 bases and J lost 9 bases. The CDR3 has 13 amino acids.

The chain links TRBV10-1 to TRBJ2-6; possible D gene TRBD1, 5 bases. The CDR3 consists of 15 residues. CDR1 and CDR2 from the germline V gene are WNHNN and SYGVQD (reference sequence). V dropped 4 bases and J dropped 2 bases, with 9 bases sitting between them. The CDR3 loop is CASSGAGTGANVLTF. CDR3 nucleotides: TGCGCCAGCAGTGGAGCAGGGACTGGGGCCAACGTCCTGACTTTC.

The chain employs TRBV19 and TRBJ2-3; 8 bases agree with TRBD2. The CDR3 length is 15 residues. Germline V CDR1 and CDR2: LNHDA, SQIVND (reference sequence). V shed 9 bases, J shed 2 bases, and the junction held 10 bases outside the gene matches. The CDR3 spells CASLWKAGDTDTQYF. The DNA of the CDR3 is TGTGCCAGCCTATGGAAAGCGGGGGACACAGATACGCAGTATTTT.

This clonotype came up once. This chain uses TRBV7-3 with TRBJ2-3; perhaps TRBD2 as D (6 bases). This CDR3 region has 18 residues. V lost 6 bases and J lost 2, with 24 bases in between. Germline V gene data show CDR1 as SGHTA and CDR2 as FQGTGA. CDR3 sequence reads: CASSERVGLNPLTDTQYF. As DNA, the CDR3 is TGTGCCAGCAGTGAACGGGTGGGACTCAACCCTCTCACAGATACGCAGTATTTT. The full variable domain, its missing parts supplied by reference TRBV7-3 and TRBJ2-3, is GAGVSQTPSNKVTEKGKYVELRCDPISGHTALYWYRQSLGQGPEFLIYFQGTGAADDSGLPNDRFFAVRPEGSVSTLKIQRTERGDSAVYLCASSERVGLNPLTDTQYFGPGTRLTVL.

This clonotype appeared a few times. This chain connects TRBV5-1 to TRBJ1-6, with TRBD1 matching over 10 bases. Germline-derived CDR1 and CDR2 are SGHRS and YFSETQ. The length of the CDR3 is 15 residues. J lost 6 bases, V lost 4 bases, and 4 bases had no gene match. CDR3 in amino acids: CASSRDRGFNSPLHF. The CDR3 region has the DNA TGCGCCAGCAGCCGGGACAGGGGTTTTAATTCACCCCTCCACTTT.

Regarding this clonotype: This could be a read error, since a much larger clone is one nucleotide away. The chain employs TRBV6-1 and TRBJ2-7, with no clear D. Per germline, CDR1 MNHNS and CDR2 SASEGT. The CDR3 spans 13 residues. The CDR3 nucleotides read TGTGCCAGCAGAGAATCCGCATCCTACGTGCAGTACTTC. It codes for CASRESASYVQYF.

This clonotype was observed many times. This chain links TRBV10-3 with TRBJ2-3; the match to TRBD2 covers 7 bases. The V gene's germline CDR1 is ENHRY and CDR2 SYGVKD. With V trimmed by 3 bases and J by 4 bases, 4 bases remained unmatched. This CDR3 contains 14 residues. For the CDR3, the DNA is TGTGCCATCAGTGATCCTAGCGGCCCAGATACGCAGTATTTT. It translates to CAISDPSGPDTQYF.

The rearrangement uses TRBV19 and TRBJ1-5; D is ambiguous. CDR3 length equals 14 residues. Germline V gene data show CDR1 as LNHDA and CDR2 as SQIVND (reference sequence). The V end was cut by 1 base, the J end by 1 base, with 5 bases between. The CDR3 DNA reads TGTGCCAGTAGTATAGGGGAGAGCAATCAGCCCCAGCATTTT. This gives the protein CASSIGESNQPQHF. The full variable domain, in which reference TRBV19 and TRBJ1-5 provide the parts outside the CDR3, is DGGITQSPKYLFRKEGQNVTLSCEQNLNHDAMYWYRQDPGQGLRLIYYSQIVNDFQKGDIAEGYSVSREKKESFPLTVTSAQKNPTAFYLCASSIGESNQPQHFGDGTRLSIL.

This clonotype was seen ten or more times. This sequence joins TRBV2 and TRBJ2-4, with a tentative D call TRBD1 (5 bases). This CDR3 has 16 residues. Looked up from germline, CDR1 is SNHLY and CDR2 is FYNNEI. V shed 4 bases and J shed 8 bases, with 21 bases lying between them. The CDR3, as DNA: TGTGCCAGCAGTGCTCCTCCTAGAGGAAGGGGATACATTCAGTACTTC. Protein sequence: CASSAPPRGRGYIQYF.

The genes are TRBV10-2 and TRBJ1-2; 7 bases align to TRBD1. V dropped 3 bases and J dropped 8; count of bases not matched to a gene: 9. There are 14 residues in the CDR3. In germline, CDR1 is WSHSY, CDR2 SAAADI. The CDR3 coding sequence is TGCGCCAGCAGTGAAGCCGGGACAGCTGGGGGCTACACCTTC. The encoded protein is CASSEAGTAGGYTF.